This TCR beta chain was captured in a study of shared clonotypes between healthy human individuals. Study-wide context: A donor's plate count was three for CD4 naive and three for CD4 memory; CD8 naive had two and CD8 memory one. Study results and caveats: Sequencing depth was expected to affect clonotype sharing among donors.

Data came from immunoSEQ multiplex PCR; TCRdb stores just in-frame clones and leaves some out. This sample has approximately 340,000 clones, with approximately 79% found just once. V trimming: 3 bases; J trimming: 9 bases; junction bases outside the gene matches: 8. Germline V gives CDR1 MNHNS, CDR2 SASEGT. CDR3 length: 15 amino acids. A CD45RA+ naive subset and a CD45RA-negative memory subset were split from CD4+ cells. About this clone itself: What it binds is unknown.

Sequences were obtained from memory CD4+ T cells sorted from blood. Stated subset: CD45RA-negative fraction. This chain joins TRBV6-1 and TRBJ2-1; 10 nucleotides match TRBD1. The receptor's source is a man aged 30-40 years in good health. The CDR3 nucleotides are TGTGCCAGCAGTGATGGGACAGGGGCGCATAGTGAGCAGTTCTTC. Protein sequence: CASSDGTGAHSEQFF.